The 21 T cell receptor beta chains presented below share a single source sample, sequenced in a study of immune evolution from preneoplasia to lung adenocarcinoma. Libraries were prepared by immunoSEQ multiplex PCR; TCRdb keeps only in-frame clonotypes and omits some of them. The sample holds fewer than 7,500 clones; about 70% are singletons and the top ten take 9.8%. The sequenced sample was FFPE adjacent normal lung tissue. Every receptor here comes from a donor of 70 years or more with lung adenocarcinoma.

This clone was seen a handful of times. The chain is built from TRBV10-2 and TRBJ1-4; no clear D gene. The CDR3 extends over 16 amino acids. Trimming stripped 2 bases from V and 8 bases from J, with 18 bases between. Germline assignment: CDR1 WSHSY and CDR2 SAAADI. The CDR3 sequence: CASSERNRAPREKLFF. CDR3 in DNA: TGCGCCAGCAGTGAGCGCAACCGGGCTCCAAGGGAAAAACTGTTTTTT.

The chain carries TRBV23-1 and TRBJ1-5; D unresolved. TRBV23-1 qualifies as an ORF whose function is uncertain. Trimming took 1 base from V and 5 from J, leaving 24 bases between them. The CDR3 totals 19 residues. Here the CDR3 DNA reads TGCGCCAGCAGTCAATTTGGAACAGCGGGCCGATCCCGGGATCAGCCCCAGCATTTT. Its protein product is CASSQFGTAGRSRDQPQHF.

This clone is medium-sized (0.01 to 0.1%) by share. The genes are TRBV20-1 and TRBJ2-3; D remains unclear. The CDR3 has 11 residues. V was pared by 1 base and J by 9 bases, with 8 bases between. Looked up from germline, CDR1 is DFQATT and CDR2 is SNEGSKA (reference sequence). The CDR3 loop is CSARATPTQYF. The CDR3, as DNA: TGCAGTGCTAGAGCTACCCCGACGCAGTATTTT.

In this sample, this clone turned up once. The genes are TRBV5-4 and TRBJ1-2; no clear D. The CDR3 loop spans 14 amino acids. V was clipped by 0 bases and J by 1 base, with 7 bases between them. The germline V gene encodes CDR1 SGHNT and CDR2 YYREEE (reference sequence). This CDR3 reads CASSLEQRNYGYTF. The CDR3 DNA is TGTGCCAGCAGCTTGGAACAGCGTAACTATGGCTACACCTTC. The full variable domain, completed using reference TRBV5-4 and TRBJ1-2, is ETGVTQSPTHLIKTRGQQVTLRCSSQSGHNTVSWYQQALGQGPQFIFQYYREEENGRGNFPPRFSGLQFPNYSSELNVNALELDDSALYLCASSLEQRNYGYTFGSGTRLTVV.

The chain's CDR3 is CASSDRDLGYTF. The DNA of the CDR3 is TGTGCCAGTAGTGACCGGGACTTGGGCTACACCTTC. The V gene is TRBV19, the J gene TRBJ1-2, with D possibly TRBD1 on 5 matching bases. The V end lost 5 bases, the J end lost 8 bases, and 12 bases lay between the germline ends. The germline V gene encodes CDR1 LNHDA and CDR2 SQIVND (reference sequence). The CDR3 is made up of 12 amino acids.

A note on this clone: One end of the junction varies from germline; a read error may be responsible. V and J are TRBV7-9 and TRBJ2-2; 10 bases map to TRBD2. The germline gives CDR1 SEHNR, CDR2 FQNEAQ (reference sequence). This CDR3 has 15 amino acids. In nucleotides, the CDR3 is TGTGCCAGCAGATTAGCGGGAGGGAACACCGGGGAGCTGTTTTTT. It is translated as CASRLAGGNTGELFF.

The CDR3 loop reads CSVEEGGGNTIYF. CDR3 nucleotides: TGCAGCGTTGAAGAGGGGGGGGGAAACACCATATATTTT. The J gene is TRBJ1-3, the V gene TRBV29-1; TRBD1 might be the D (5 bases). Germline V gives CDR1 SQVTM, CDR2 ANQGSEA. The CDR3 extends over 13 amino acids. The V end was cut by 0 bases, the J end by 4 bases, with 7 bases between.

In its sample, this clone ranks as medium-sized (0.01 to 0.1%). The chain has TRBV7-9 and TRBJ1-1, with D unresolved. Germline CDR1 SEHNR, CDR2 FQNEAQ (reference sequence). Trimming removed 2 bases from V and 1 base from J, with 8 bases in between. CDR3 length: 14 residues. CDR3 in amino acids: CASSLSVGNTEAFF. In DNA, the CDR3 is TGTGCCAGCAGCTTATCGGTCGGGAACACTGAAGCTTTCTTT.

The rearrangement links TRBV5-6 to TRBJ2-7; possibly TRBD1 or TRBD2 for D (5 bases each). The V and J ends lost 7 bases and 5 bases respectively, with 16 bases between them. From germline, CDR1 is SGHDT and CDR2 YYEEEE. The CDR3 has 13 amino acids. The CDR3 nucleotides read TGTGCCAGCTCCAAGGGGACCTTAAACGAGCAGTACTTC. It encodes CASSKGTLNEQYF.

V usage is TRBV5-1 and J usage is TRBJ1-1; D not certain. The germline CDR1 and CDR2 sequences are SGHRS and YFSETQ. V was clipped by 8 bases and J by 1 base, with 9 bases between them. The CDR3 length is 12 residues. CDR3 bases: TGCGCCAGTCGGACGGGGAACACTGAAGCTTTCTTT. Its translation: CASRTGNTEAFF.

The chain uses TRBV11-2 and TRBJ1-5, with D hard to call. The length of the CDR3 is 16 residues. Trimming removed 0 bases at V and 2 bases at J, with 11 bases between. Per the germline V gene, CDR1 is SGHAT and CDR2 is FQNNGV. The CDR3 bases are TGTGCCAGCAGCTTAGATGGCAGACAAGGCAATCAGCCCCAGCATTTT. It translates to CASSLDGRQGNQPQHF.

This chain links TRBV6-6 with TRBJ1-2; TRBD1 might be the D (6 bases). CDR3 length: 14 amino acids. Germline loops: CDR1 MNHNY, CDR2 SVGAGI (reference sequence). Trimming stripped 7 bases from V and 7 bases from J, with 19 bases between. CDR3 coding DNA: TGTGCCAGCACCTCCCGGGGCAGGGGTAGTGGCTACACCTTC. Translated: CASTSRGRGSGYTF.

The chain has TRBV6-6 and TRBJ1-5; unclear D gene. V dropped 4 bases and J dropped 0 bases, with 10 bases sitting between them. CDR3 size: 15 residues. Germline lookup yields CDR1 MNHNY and CDR2 SVGAGI (reference sequence). In DNA, the CDR3 is TGTGCCAGCAGTTTACAGCCCTATAGCAATCAGCCCCAGCATTTT. Protein sequence: CASSLQPYSNQPQHF.

V is TRBV6-1 and J is TRBJ2-1, with 8 positions matching TRBD1. Unmatched junction bases numbered 4, after V lost 6 bases and J lost 6 bases. There are 13 residues in the CDR3. CDR1 is MNHNS, CDR2 SASEGT, per germline. Here the CDR3 DNA reads TGTGCCAGCAGGGACAGGGTCGGCAATGAGCAGTTCTTC. Protein product: CASRDRVGNEQFF.

This chain connects TRBV5-6 to TRBJ1-1; D gene unclear. CDR3 length equals 14 residues. V was clipped by 2 bases and J by 5 bases, with 13 bases between them. CDR1 and CDR2 (germline): SGHDT, YYEEEE. CDR3 sequence: CASSFLSRETEAFF. The DNA of the CDR3 is TGTGCCAGCAGCTTTCTATCTAGGGAAACTGAAGCTTTCTTT.

This chain connects TRBV5-8 to TRBJ2-7, with TRBD1 identical over 8 bases. The CDR3 length is 15 residues. V lost 2 bases, J lost 3 bases, and 7 bases stayed unmatched. CDR1 is SGHTS and CDR2 is YDEGEE in the germline V gene. CDR3 bases: TGTGCCAGCAGCTTAACGACAGGGGAGTACTACGAGCAGTACTTC. This translates into CASSLTTGEYYEQYF. The complete variable domain, with remaining parts taken from reference TRBV5-8 and TRBJ2-7, reads EAGVTQSPTHLIKTRGQQATLRCSPISGHTSVYWYQQALGLGLQFLLWYDEGEERNRGNFPPRFSGRQFPNYSSELNVNALELEDSALYLCASSLTTGEYYEQYFGPGTRLTVT.

The chain employs TRBV7-9 and TRBJ2-7; 10 bases are a match to TRBD1. Trimming at V came to 1 base and at J to 5 bases, leaving 2 bases not matched to a gene. Germline V gene lookup returns CDR1 SEHNR and CDR2 FQNEAQ (reference sequence). This CDR3 region has 14 residues. The CDR3 here is CASSLVGTGDEQYF. Here the CDR3 DNA reads TGTGCCAGCAGCTTAGTGGGGACAGGGGACGAGCAGTACTTC.

The chain combines TRBV7-2 with TRBJ2-7, with 8 bases that match TRBD2. The junction had 11 bases not matched to a gene; V was cut back by 6 bases and J by 4 bases. The length of the CDR3 is 15 residues. CDR1 and CDR2 from the germline V gene are SGHTA and FQGNSA. The CDR3 region is CASSNSLTGGYEQYF. CDR3 DNA: TGTGCCAGCAGTAACTCGTTAACGGGGGGGTACGAGCAGTACTTC.

This rearrangement joins TRBV27 to TRBJ1-5; 7 nucleotides agree with TRBD1. This CDR3 spans 12 amino acids. Germline assignment: CDR1 MNHEY and CDR2 SMNVEV (reference sequence). V was clipped by 9 bases and J by 2 bases; unmatched bases: 1. CDR3 nucleotide sequence: TGTGCCAGTGGGACAGGCAATCAGCCCCAGCATTTT. It codes for CASGTGNQPQHF.

This clone has a handful of counts. J is TRBJ2-6 and V is TRBV27; D is unresolved. This CDR3 is built from 13 residues. Germline CDR1 MNHEY, CDR2 SMNVEV (reference sequence). Trimming took 7 bases from V and 4 from J, leaving 8 bases between them. The CDR3 nucleotides read TGTGCCAGCATGAATTCCGGGGCCAACGTCCTGACTTTC. Encoded protein: CASMNSGANVLTF.

The V and J genes are TRBV6-5 and TRBJ2-1, with no clear D. Trimming cost V 10 bases and J 8 bases, with 12 bases left between them. Germline CDR1 reads MNHEY; CDR2 reads SVGAGI. The CDR3 has 11 residues. Written as DNA, the CDR3 is TGTGCCACCCTCGTTCGGCATGAGCAGTTCTTC. Amino acids: CATLVRHEQFF.